Sequencing of this T cell receptor (beta chain) was carried out in a study of T cell changes during pregnancy in multiple sclerosis. The method was immunoSEQ multiplex PCR; TCRdb's version includes in-frame clones alone and lacks a portion of them. The table has approximately 66,000 clones, 90% to 95% seen once; the top ten hold approximately 5%. The germline gives CDR1 SGHAT, CDR2 FQNNGV. The V end was cut by 2 bases, the J end by 6 bases, with 10 bases between. The CDR3 runs to 13 residues. The TCR originated in a female donor with multiple sclerosis, enrolled in a pregnancy study. This rearrangement joins TRBV11-2 to TRBJ1-2; no firm D call. The sequencing used CD8+ T cells from peripheral blood mononuclear cells, collected before pregnancy. The CDR3 loop is CASSLNPADGYTF. In DNA form, the CDR3 reads TGTGCCAGCAGCTTAAACCCTGCGGATGGCTACACCTTC.